The T cell receptor beta chain described here comes from a study of graft-versus-host responses after intestinal transplantation. Turning to the study itself: Each transplant was multivisceral, liver-intestinal, or isolated intestinal. Whole-study findings and limits: Detected in recipient marrow were GvH clones, some of which were first observed in ileum or blood. Levels of circulating GvH clones at their peak were associated with early post-transplant HvG declines.

Processing was applied to graft tissue in order to liberate intraepithelial and lamina propria lymphocytes. TCRdb's copy holds only in-frame clones and misses some; the assay was immunoSEQ multiplex PCR. Of 15,000 to 20,000 clones listed, around three quarters are singletons. On this clone: Antigen specificity is unknown.

Sample: ileum tissue, taken approximately 110 days after intestinal transplant. This TCR was sampled from a human patient who received an intestinal transplant, so some T cells may come from the graft donor.

CDR3 residues: CASSLGLNSPLHF. The CDR3, as DNA: TGTGCCAGCAGCTTGGGTTTAAATTCACCCCTCCACTTT. V is TRBV5-8 and J is TRBJ1-6, with D hard to call. The germline gives CDR1 SGHTS, CDR2 YDEGEE. The CDR3 contains 13 residues. Trimming removed 0 bases at V and 7 bases at J, with 5 bases between.